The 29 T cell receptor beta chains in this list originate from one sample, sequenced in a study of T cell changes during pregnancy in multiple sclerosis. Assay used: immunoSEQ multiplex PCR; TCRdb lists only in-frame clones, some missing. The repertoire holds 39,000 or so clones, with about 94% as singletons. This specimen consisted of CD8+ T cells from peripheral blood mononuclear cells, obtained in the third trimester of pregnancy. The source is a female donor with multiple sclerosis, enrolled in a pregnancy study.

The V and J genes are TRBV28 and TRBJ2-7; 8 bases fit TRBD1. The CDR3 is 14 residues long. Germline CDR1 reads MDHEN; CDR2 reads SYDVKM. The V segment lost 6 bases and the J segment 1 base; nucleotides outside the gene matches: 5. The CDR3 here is CASRSGGSSYEQYF. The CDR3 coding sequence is TGTGCCAGCAGATCAGGGGGCTCGTCCTACGAGCAGTACTTC.

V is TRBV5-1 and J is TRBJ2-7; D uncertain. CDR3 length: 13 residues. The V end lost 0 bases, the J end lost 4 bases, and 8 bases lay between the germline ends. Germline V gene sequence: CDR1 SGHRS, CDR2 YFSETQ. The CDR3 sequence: CASSLGSGYEQYF. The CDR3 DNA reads TGCGCCAGCAGCTTGGGATCGGGTTACGAGCAGTACTTC.

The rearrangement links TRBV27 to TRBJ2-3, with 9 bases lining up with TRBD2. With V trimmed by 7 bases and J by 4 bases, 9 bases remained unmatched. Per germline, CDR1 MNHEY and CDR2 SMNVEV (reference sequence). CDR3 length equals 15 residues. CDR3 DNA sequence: TGTGCCAGCACCAGGGGGGGCGGGAGGGCAGATACGCAGTATTTT. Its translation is CASTRGGGRADTQYF.

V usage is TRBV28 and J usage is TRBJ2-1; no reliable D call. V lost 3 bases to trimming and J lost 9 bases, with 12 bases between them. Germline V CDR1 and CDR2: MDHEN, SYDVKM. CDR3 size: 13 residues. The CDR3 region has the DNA TGTGCCAGCAGTTTCTTAGGAGATTTTGAGCAGTTCTTC. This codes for CASSFLGDFEQFF.

Written as DNA, the CDR3 is TGTGCCAGCAGTTTATTAATGTTTGAGCAGTTCTTC. This translates into CASSLLMFEQFF. The V gene is TRBV28, the J gene TRBJ2-1; D gene ambiguous. The CDR3 has 12 amino acids. The germline V gene has CDR1 MDHEN and CDR2 SYDVKM. V dropped 1 base and J dropped 9 bases, with 7 bases sitting between them.

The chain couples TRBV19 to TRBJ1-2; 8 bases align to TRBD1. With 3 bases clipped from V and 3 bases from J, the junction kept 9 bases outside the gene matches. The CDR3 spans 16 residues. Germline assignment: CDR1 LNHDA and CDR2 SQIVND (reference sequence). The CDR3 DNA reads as TGTGCCAGTAGTATCTCAGCAGGGGGCCTACACTATGGCTACACCTTC. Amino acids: CASSISAGGLHYGYTF.

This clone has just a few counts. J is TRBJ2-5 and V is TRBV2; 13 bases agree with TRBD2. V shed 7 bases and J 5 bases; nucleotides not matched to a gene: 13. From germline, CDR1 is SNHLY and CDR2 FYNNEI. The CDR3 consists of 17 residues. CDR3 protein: CASTWTSGSVSMETQYF. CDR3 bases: TGTGCCAGCACATGGACTAGCGGGAGCGTGTCCATGGAGACCCAGTACTTC.

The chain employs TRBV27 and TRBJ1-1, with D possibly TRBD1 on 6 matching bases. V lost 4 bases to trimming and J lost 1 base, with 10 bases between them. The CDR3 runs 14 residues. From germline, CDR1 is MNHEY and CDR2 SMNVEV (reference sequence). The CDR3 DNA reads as TGTGCCAGCAGTTATTACAGGGAGAACACTGAAGCTTTCTTT. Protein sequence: CASSYYRENTEAFF.

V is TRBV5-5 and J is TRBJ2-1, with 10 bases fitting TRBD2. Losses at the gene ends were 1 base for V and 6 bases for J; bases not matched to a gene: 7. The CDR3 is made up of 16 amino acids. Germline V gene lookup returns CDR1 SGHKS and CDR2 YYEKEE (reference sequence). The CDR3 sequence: CASSLRSTSGTNEQFF. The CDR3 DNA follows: TGTGCCAGCAGCTTGAGGTCAACTAGCGGGACCAATGAGCAGTTCTTC. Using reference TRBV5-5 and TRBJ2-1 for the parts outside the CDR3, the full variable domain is DAGVTQSPTHLIKTRGQQVTLRCSPISGHKSVSWYQQVLGQGPQFIFQYYEKEERGRGNFPDRFSARQFPNYSSELNVNALLLGDSALYLCASSLRSTSGTNEQFFGPGTRLTVL.

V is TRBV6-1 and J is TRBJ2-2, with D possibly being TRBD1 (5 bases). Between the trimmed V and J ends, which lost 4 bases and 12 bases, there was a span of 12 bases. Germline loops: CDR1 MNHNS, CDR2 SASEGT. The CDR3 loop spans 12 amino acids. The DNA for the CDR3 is TGTGCCAGCAGTGGAGACAGCCAAAAGCTGTTTTTT. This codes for CASSGDSQKLFF.

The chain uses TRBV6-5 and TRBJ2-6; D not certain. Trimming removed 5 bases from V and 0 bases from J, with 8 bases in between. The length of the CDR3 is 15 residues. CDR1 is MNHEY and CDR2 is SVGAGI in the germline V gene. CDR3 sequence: CASSISVSGANVLTF. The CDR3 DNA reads TGTGCCAGCAGTATATCGGTCTCTGGGGCCAACGTCCTGACTTTC.

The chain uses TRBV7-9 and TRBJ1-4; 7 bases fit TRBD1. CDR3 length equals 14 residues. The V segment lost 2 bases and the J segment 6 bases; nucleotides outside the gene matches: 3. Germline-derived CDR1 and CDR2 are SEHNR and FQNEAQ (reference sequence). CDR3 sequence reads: CASSLQGEDEKLFF. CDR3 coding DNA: TGTGCCAGCAGCTTACAGGGGGAAGATGAAAAACTGTTTTTT.

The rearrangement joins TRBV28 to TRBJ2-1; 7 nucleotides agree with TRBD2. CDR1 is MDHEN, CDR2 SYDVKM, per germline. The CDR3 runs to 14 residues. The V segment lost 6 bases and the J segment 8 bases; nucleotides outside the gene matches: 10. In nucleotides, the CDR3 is TGTGCCAGCAGCCCGGGGGGAGAATCACATGAGCAGTTCTTC. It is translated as CASSPGGESHEQFF.

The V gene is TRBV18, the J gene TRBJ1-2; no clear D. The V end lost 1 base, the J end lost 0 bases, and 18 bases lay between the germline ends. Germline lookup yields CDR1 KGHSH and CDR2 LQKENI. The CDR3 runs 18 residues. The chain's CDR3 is CASSPRVFGGDSNYGYTF. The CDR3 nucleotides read TGTGCCAGCTCACCACGAGTTTTTGGCGGGGATTCTAACTATGGCTACACCTTC.

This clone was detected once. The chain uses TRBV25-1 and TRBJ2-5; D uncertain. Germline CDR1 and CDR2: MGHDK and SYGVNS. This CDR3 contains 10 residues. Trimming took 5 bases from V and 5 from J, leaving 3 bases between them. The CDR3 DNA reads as TGTGCCAGCAGTCTGGAGACCCAGTACTTC. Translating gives CASSLETQYF.

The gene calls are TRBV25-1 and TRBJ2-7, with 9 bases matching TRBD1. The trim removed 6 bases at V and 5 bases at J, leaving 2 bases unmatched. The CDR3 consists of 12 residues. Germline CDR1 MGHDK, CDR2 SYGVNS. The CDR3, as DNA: TGTGCCAGCAGAACAGGGGGCGACGAGCAGTACTTC. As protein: CASRTGGDEQYF.

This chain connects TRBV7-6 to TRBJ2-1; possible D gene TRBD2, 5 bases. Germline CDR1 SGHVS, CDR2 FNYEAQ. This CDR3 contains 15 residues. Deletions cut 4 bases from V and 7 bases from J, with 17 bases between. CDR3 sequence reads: CASSYGPGRWNEQFF. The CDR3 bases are TGTGCCAGCAGCTATGGACCGGGGAGATGGAATGAGCAGTTCTTC.

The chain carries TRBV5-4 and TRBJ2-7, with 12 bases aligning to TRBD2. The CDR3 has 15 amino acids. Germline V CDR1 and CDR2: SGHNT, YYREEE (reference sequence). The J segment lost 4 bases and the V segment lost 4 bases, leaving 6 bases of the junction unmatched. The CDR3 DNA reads TGTGCCAGCAGCCCGACTAGCGGGAGCCGGTACGAGCAGTACTTC. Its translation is CASSPTSGSRYEQYF. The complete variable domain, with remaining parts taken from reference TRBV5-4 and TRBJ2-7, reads ETGVTQSPTHLIKTRGQQVTLRCSSQSGHNTVSWYQQALGQGPQFIFQYYREEENGRGNFPPRFSGLQFPNYSSELNVNALELDDSALYLCASSPTSGSRYEQYFGPGTRLTVT.

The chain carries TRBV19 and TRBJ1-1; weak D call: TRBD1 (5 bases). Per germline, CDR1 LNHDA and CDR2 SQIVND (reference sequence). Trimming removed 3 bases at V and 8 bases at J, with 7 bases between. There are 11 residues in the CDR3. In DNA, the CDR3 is TGTGCCAGTAGTATGAGACAGGAAGCTTTCTTT. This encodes CASSMRQEAFF.

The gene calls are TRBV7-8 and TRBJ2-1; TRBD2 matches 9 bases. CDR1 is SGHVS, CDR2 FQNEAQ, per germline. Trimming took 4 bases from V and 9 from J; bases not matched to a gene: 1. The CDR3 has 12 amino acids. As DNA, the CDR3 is TGTGCCAGCAGCTCGACTAGCGGTGAGCAGTTCTTC. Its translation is CASSSTSGEQFF.

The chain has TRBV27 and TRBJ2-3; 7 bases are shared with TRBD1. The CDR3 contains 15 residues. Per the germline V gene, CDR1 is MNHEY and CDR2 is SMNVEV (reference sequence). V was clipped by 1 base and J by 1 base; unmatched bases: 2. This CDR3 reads CASSLYRGGTDTQYF. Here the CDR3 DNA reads TGTGCCAGCAGTTTATACAGGGGCGGCACAGATACGCAGTATTTT.

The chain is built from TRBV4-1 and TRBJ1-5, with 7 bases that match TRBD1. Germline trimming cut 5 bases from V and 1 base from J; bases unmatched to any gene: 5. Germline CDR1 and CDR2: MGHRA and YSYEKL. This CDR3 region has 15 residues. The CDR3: CASSAQGESNQPQHF. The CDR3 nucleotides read TGCGCCAGCAGCGCTCAGGGGGAAAGCAATCAGCCCCAGCATTTT.

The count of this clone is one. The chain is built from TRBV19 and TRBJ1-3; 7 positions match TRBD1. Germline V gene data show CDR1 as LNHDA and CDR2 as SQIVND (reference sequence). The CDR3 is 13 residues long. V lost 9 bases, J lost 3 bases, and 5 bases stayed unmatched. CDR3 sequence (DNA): TGTGCCAGCCACCGGGACAGTGGAAACACCATATATTTT. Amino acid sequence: CASHRDSGNTIYF.

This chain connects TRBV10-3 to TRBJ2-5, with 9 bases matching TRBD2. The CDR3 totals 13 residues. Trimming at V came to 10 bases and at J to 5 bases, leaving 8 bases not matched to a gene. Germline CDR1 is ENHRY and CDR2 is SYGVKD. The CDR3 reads CATVAGVGETQYF. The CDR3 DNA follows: TGTGCCACGGTAGCGGGAGTTGGTGAGACCCAGTACTTC.

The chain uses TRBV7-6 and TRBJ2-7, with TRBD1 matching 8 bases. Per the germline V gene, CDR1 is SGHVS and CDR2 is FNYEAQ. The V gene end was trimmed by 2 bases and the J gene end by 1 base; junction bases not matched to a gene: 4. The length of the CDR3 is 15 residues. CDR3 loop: CASSLNRQGSYEQYF. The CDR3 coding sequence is TGTGCCAGCAGCTTAAACAGACAGGGGTCCTACGAGCAGTACTTC.

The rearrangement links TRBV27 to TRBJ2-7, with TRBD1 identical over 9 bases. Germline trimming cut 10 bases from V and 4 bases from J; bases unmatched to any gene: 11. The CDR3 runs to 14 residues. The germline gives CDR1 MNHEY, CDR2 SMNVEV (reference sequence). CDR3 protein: CATSGTGKTYEQYF. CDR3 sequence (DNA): TGTGCCACCTCCGGGACAGGGAAAACGTACGAGCAGTACTTC.

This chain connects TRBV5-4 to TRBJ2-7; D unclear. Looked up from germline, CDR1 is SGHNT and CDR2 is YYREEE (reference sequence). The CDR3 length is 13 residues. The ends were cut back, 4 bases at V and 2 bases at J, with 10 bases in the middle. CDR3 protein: CASSGGTAYEQYF. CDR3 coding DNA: TGTGCCAGCAGCGGCGGAACCGCCTACGAGCAGTACTTC.

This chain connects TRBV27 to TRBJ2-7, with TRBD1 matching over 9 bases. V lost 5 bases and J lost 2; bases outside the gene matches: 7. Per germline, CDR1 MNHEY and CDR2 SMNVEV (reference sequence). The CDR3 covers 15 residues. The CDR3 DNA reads TGTGCCAGCAGTGCCTGGGACAGGGCAACCTACGAGCAGTACTTC. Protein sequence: CASSAWDRATYEQYF.

For the CDR3, the DNA is TGCAGCGTTATTGGCGGGAGGGTTGCCCACGAGCAGTACTTC. It yields the protein CSVIGGRVAHEQYF. The chain couples TRBV29-1 to TRBJ2-5, with 9 bases aligning to TRBD2. The J call is in doubt because the DNA end fits TRBJ2-7 better. Germline loops: CDR1 SQVTM, CDR2 ANQGSEA. The CDR3 runs 14 residues.